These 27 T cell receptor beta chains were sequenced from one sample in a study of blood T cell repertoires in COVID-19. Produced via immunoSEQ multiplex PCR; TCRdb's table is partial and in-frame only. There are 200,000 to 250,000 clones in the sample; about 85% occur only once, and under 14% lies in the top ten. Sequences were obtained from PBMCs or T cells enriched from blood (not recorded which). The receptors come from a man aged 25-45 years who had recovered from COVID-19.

In DNA, the CDR3 is TGTGCCAGCAGCCCGGGGTTCGGGGGCAATCAGCCCCAGCATTTT. Protein: CASSPGFGGNQPQHF. This chain uses TRBV5-5 with TRBJ1-5; no clear D. Trimming took off 4 bases at V and 2 bases at J, with 13 bases between the two ends. There are 15 residues in the CDR3. CDR1 is SGHKS and CDR2 is YYEKEE in the germline V gene (reference sequence).

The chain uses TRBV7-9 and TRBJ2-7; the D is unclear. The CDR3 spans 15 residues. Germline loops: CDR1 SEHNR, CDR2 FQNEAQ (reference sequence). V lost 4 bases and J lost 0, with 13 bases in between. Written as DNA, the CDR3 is TGTGCCAGCAGCTCCCTAGGAAGCGCCTCCTACGAGCAGTACTTC. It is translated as CASSSLGSASYEQYF.

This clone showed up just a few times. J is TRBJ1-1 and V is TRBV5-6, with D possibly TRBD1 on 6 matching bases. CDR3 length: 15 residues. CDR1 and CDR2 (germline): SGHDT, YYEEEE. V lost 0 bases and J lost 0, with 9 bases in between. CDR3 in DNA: TGTGCCAGCAGCTTGGACAGGGCCCTGAACACTGAAGCTTTCTTT. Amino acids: CASSLDRALNTEAFF.

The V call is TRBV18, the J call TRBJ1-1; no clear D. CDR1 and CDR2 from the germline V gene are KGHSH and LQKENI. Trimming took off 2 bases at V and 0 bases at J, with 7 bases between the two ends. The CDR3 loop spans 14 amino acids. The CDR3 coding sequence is TGTGCCAGCTCACCAAGGGAGGTGAACACTGAAGCTTTCTTT. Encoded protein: CASSPREVNTEAFF.

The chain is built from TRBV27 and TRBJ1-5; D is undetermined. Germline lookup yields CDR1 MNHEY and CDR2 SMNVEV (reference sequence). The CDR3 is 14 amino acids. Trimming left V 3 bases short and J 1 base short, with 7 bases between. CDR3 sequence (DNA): TGTGCCAGCAGTTTGGCCAGGAGCAATCAGCCCCAGCATTTT. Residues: CASSLARSNQPQHF.

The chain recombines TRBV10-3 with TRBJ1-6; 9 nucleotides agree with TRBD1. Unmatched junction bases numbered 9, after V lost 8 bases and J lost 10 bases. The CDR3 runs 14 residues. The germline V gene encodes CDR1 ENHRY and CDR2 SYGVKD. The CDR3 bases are TGTGCCATCGGGTTTAGGACAGGGGACTCACCCCTCCACTTT. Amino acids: CAIGFRTGDSPLHF.

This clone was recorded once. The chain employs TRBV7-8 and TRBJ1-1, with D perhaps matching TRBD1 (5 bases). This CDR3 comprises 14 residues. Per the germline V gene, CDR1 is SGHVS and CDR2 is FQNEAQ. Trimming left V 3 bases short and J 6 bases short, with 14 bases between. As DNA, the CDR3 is TGTGCCAGCAGCTTGGCCGGGGGAAGCGCTGAAGCTTTCTTT. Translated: CASSLAGGSAEAFF.

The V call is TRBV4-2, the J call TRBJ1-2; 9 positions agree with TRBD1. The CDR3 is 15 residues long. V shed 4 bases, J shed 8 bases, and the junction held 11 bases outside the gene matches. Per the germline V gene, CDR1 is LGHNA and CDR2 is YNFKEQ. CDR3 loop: CASSLPTGGAGGYTF. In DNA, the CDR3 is TGTGCCAGCAGCCTCCCAACAGGGGGCGCGGGCGGCTACACCTTC.

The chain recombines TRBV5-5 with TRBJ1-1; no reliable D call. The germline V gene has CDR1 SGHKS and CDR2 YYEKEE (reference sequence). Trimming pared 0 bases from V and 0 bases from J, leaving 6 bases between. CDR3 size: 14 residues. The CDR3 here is CASSLDRLNTEAFF. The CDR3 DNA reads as TGTGCCAGCAGCTTGGACCGGTTGAACACTGAAGCTTTCTTT.

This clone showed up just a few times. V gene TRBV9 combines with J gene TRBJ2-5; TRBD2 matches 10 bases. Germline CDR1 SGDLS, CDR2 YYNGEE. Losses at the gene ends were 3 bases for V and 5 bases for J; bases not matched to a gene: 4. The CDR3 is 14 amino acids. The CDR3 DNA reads TGTGCCAGCAGCGCAGCGGGGGGGCGGGAGACCCAGTACTTC. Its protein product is CASSAAGGRETQYF.

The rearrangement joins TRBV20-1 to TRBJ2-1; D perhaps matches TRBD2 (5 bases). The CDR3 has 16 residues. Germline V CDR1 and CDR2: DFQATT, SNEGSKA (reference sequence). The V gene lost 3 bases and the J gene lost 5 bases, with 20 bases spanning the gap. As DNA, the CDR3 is TGCAGTGCTAGTGCCCCGTGGAGCGGCCTAAACAATGAGCAGTTCTTC. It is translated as CSASAPWSGLNNEQFF.

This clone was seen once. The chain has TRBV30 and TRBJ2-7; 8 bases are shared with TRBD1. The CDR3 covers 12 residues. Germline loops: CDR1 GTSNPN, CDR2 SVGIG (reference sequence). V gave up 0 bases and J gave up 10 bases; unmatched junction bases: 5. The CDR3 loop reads CAWSVQGVDQYF. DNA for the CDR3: TGTGCCTGGAGTGTACAGGGGGTCGATCAGTACTTC.

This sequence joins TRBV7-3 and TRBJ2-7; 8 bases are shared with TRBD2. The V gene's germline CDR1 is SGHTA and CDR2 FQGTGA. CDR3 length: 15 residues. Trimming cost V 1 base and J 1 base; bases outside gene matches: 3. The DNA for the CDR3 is TGTGCCAGCAGCTTAATTGCGGGGGGATCCTACGAGCAGTACTTC. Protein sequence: CASSLIAGGSYEQYF.

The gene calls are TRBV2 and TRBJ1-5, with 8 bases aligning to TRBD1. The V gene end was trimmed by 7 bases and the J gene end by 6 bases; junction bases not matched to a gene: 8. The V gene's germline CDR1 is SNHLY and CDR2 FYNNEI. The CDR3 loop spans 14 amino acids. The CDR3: CASTPTGVRQPQHF. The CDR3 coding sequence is TGTGCCAGCACCCCGACAGGGGTCCGTCAGCCCCAGCATTTT.

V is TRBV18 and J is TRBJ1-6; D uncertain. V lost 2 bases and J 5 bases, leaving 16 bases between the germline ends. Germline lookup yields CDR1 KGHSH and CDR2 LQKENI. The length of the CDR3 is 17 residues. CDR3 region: CASSPGGNGIHNSPLHF. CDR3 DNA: TGTGCCAGCTCACCAGGAGGGAATGGGATCCATAATTCACCCCTCCACTTT.

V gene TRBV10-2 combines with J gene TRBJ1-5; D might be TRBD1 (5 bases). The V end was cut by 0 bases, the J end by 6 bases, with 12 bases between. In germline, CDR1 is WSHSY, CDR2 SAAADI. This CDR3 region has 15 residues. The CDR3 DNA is TGCGCCAGCAGTGAGTCTGCGGGGGGAGGTCAGCCCCAGCATTTT. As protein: CASSESAGGGQPQHF.

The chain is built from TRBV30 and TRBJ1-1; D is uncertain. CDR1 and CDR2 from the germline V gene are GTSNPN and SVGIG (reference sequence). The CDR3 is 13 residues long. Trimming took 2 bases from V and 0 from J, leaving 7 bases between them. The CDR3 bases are TGTGCCTGGAGTCAACTGTTGAACACTGAAGCTTTCTTT. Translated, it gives CAWSQLLNTEAFF.

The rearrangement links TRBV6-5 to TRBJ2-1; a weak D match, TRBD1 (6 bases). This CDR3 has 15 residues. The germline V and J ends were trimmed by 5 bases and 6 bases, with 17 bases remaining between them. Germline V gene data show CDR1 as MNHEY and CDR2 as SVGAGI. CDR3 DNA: TGTGCCAGCAGTAAACAGGGTCCTATTCCCAATGAGCAGTTCTTC. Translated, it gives CASSKQGPIPNEQFF.

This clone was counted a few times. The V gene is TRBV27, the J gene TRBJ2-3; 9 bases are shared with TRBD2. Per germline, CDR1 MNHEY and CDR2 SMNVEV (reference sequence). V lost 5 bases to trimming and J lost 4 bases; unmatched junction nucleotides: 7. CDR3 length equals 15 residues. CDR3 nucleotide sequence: TGTGCCAGCAGTCCAATAGCGGGAGAGGCAGATACGCAGTATTTT. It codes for CASSPIAGEADTQYF.

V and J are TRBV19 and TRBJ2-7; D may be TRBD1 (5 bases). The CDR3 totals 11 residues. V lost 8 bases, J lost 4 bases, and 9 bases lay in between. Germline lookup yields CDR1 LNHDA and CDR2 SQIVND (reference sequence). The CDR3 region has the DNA TGTGCCAGTTCCGACAGATACGAGCAGTACTTC. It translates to CASSDRYEQYF.

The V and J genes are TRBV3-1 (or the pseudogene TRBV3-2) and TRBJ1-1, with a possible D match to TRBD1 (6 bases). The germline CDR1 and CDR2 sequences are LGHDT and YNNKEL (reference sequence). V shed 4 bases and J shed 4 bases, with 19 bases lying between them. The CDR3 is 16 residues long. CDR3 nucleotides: TGTGCCAGCAGCCCCGGGGCGGGGGCGCGGGGCACTGAAGCTTTCTTT. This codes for CASSPGAGARGTEAFF.

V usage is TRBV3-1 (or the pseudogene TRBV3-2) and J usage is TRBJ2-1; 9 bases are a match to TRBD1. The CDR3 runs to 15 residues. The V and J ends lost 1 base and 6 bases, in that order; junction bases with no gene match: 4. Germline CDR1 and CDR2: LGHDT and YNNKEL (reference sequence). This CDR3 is CASSQADRGSNEQFF. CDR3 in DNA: TGTGCCAGCAGCCAAGCGGACAGGGGAAGCAATGAGCAGTTCTTC.

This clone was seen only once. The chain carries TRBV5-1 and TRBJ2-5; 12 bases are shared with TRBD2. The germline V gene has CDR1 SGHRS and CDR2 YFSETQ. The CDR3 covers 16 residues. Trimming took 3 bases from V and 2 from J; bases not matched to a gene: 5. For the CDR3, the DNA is TGCGCCAGCAGCTCAGCCCTAGCGGGGGGGCAAGAGACCCAGTACTTC. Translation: CASSSALAGGQETQYF.

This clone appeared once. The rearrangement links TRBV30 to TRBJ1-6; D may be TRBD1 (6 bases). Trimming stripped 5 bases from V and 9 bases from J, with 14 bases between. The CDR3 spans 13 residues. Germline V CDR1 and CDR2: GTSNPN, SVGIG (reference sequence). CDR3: CAWGRQGISPLHF. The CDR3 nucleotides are TGTGCCTGGGGTCGTCAGGGGATTTCACCCCTCCACTTT.

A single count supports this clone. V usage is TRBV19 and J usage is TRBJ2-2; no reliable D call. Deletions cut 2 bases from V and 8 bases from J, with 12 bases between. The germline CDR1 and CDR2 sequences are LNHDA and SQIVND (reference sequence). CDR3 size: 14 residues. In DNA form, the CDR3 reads TGTGCCAGTAGTATACGAATGACATGGGGGGAGCTGTTTTTT. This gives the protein CASSIRMTWGELFF.

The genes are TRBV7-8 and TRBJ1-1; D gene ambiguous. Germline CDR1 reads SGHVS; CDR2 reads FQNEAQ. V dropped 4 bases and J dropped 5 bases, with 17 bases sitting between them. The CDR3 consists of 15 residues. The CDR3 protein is CASSSGGFGGTEAFF. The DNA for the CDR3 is TGTGCCAGCAGCTCGGGCGGCTTCGGAGGGACTGAAGCTTTCTTT.

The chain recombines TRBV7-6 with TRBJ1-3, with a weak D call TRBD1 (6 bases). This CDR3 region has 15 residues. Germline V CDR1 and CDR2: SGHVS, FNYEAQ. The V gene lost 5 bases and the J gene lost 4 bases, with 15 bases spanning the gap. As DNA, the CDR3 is TGTGCCAGCAGCCCCCGGGACATATCGGGAAACACCATATATTTT. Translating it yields CASSPRDISGNTIYF.